This T cell receptor (beta chain) was sequenced in a study of T-cell reconstitution after alpha-beta-depleted transplantation in children (dated by TCRdb to about 2016). In terms of the full investigation: Using TCR repertoire profiling, the study quantitatively followed how T-cell immune reconstitution unfolded in children after TCRalphabeta/CD19-depleted allogeneic hematopoietic cell transplantation.

Results and caveats for the whole study, not just this receptor: The high TCRbeta diversity at day 60 in some patients was ascribed to recipient T cells and intrathymic progenitors that had survived conditioning. Over the following months the frequencies of hyperexpanded clones went down, and after one year T-cell counts and TCRbeta diversity were mostly credited to newly produced T cells. The apparently early recovery of alphabetaT-cell counts about two months after transplant reportedly depended on only several hundred rapidly expanded clones that came from non-depleted graft cells.

Library creation used PCR. The sequencing machine was an Illumina HiSeq 2500. TCR library preparation used molecular barcoding, with unique molecular identifiers applied to normalize quantification of the TCRbeta repertoire. Clones were called with MiXCR by TCRdb after fastp trimmed the public reads at Q25, and only in-frame beta chains were retained. CDR3 protein sequences are deduplicated, and each keeps its most common genes and DNA. This sample lists 670,000 or so distinct CDR3 sequences; roughly 13% were detected once. The top ten clonotypes cover 0.75% to 0.85% of the sample. This clonotype was seen many times. Its antigen is still unknown. The sample holds no much larger clone one base away, and base qualities are not on file. The meaning of the sample's treatment or condition label: allogeneic hematopoietic cell transplantation with graft depleted of TCRalphabeta T cells and CD19 B cells. The transplant recipients were children given TCRalphabeta/CD19-depleted allogeneic hematopoietic cell grafts.

The CDR3 numbers 15 residues from cysteine through phenylalanine. This entry keeps only the CDR3 DNA: 45 bases, framed from base 1. At the junction V is shortened by 5 bases and J by 2 bases, with 17 bases in between. Reading the germline V gene gives CDR1 SQVTM and CDR2 ANQGSEA. This specimen was PBMCs, taken before TCRalphabeta/CD19-depleted stem cell transplant. The chain is assembled from TRBV29-1 and TRBJ2-3; the D gene is perhaps TRBD1, from 5 matching bases. This sequence originates from a girl aged 2-10 years with congenital amegakaryocytic thrombocytopenia, due to receive a stem cell transplant. The DNA sequence is TGCAGCGTTCGAGACTTCAGGGTAGCCACAGATACGCAGTATTTT. This translates into CSVRDFRVATDTQYF.